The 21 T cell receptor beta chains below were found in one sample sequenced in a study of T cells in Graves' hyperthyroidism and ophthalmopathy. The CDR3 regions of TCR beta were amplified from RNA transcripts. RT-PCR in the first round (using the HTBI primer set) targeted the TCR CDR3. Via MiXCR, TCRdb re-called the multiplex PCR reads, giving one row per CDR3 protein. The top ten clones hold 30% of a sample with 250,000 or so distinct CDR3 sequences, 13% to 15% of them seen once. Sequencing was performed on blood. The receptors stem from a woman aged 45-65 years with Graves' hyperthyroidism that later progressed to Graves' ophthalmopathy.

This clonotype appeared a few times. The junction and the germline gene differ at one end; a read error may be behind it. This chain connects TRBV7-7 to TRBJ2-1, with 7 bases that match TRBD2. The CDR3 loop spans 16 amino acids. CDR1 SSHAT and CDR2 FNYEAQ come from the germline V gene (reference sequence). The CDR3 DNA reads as TGTGCTAGCAGCTTAGGGAGCGGGGTGCCCTACAATGAGCAGTTCTTC. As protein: CASSLGSGVPYNEQFF. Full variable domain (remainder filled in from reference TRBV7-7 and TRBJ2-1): GAGVSQSPRYKVTKRGQDVTLRCDPISSHATLYWYQQALGQGPEFLTYFNYEAQPDKSGLPSDRFSAERPEGSISTLTIQRTEQRDSAMYRCASSLGSGVPYNEQFFGPGTRLTVL.

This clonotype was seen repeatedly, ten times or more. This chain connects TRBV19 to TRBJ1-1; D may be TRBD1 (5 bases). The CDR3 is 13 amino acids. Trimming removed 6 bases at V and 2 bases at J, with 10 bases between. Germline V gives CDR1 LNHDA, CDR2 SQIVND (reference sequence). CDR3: CASRWGSNTEAFF. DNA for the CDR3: TGTGCCAGTAGGTGGGGGAGCAACACTGAAGCTTTCTTT.

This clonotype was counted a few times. CDR3 nucleotides: TGTGCCAGCAGCCTCAACGGTCAGACAAGTGACACTGAAGCTTTCTTT. Its translation is CASSLNGQTSDTEAFF. The chain uses TRBV6-1 and TRBJ1-1; D not resolved. Germline loops: CDR1 MNHNS, CDR2 SASEGT. Trimming stripped 6 bases from V and 3 bases from J, with 20 bases between. The CDR3 has 16 amino acids.

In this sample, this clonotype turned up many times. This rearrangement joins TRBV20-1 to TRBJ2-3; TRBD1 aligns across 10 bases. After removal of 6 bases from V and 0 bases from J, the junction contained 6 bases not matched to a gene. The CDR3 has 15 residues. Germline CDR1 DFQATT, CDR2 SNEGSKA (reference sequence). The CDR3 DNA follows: TGCAGTGCGGAGGACAGGGGGGCTAGCACAGATACGCAGTATTTT. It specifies CSAEDRGASTDTQYF.

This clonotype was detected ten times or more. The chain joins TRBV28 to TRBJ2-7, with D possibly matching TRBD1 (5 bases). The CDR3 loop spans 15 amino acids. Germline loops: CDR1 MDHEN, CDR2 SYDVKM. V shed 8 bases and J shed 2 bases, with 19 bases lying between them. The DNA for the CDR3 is TGTGCCAGCCTCTGGGGCCGATTCTCTCCCTACGAGCAGTACTTC. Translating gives CASLWGRFSPYEQYF.

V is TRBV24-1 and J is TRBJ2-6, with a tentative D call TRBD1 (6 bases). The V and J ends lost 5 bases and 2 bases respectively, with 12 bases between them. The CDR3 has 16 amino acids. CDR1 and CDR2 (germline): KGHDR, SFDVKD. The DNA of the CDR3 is TGTGCCACCAGTGTAAGGGACACGGCTGGGGCCAACGTCCTGACTTTC. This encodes CATSVRDTAGANVLTF.

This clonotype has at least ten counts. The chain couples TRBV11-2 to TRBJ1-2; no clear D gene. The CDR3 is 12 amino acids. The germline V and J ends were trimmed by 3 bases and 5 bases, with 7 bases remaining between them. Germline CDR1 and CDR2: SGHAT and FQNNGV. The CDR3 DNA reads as TGTGCCAGCAGCTTGGCGCCGTATGGCTACACCTTC. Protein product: CASSLAPYGYTF.

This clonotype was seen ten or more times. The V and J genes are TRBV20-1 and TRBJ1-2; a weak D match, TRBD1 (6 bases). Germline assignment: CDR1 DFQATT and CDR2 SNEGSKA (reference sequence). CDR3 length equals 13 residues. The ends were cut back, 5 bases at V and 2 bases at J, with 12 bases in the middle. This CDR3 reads CSAGGTPNYGYTF. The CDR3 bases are TGCAGTGCTGGCGGGACACCCAACTATGGCTACACCTTC.

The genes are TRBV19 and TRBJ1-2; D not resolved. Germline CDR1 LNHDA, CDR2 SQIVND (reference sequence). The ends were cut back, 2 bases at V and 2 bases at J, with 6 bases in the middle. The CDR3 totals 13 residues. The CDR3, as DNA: TGTGCCAGTAGTATAAGGGAGAACTATGGCTACACCTTC. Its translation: CASSIRENYGYTF.

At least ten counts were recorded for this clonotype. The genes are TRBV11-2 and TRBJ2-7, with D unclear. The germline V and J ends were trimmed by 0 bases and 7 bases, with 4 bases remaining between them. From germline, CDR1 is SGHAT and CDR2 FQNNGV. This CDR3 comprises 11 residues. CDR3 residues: CASSLEWEQYF. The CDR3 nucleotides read TGTGCCAGCAGCTTAGAGTGGGAGCAGTACTTC.

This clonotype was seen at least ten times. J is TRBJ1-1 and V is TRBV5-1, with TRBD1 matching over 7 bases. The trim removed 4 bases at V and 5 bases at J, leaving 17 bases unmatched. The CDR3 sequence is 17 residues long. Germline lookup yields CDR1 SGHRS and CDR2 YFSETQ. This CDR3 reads CASSVPGTEIRRTEAFF. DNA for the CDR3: TGCGCCAGCAGCGTCCCGGGGACAGAAATTCGCCGAACTGAAGCTTTCTTT.

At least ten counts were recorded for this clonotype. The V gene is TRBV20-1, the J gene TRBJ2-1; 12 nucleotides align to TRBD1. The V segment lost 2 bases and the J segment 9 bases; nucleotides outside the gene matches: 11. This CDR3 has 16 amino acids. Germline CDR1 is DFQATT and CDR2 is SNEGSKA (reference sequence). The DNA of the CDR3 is TGCAGTGCTAGATCTTATTGGGACAGGGGGCGCATTGAGCAGTTCTTC. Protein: CSARSYWDRGRIEQFF.

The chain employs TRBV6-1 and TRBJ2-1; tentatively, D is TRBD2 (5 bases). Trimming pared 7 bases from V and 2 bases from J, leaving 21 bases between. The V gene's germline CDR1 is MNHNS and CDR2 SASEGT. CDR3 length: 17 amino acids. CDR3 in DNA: TGTGCCAGCACCGGCGAGGGCCGGGCAGACACCTACAATGAGCAGTTCTTC. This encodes CASTGEGRADTYNEQFF.

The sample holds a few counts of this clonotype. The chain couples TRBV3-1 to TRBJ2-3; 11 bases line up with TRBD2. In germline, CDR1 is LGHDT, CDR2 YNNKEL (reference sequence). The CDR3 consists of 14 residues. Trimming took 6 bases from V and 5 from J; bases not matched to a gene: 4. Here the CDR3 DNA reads TGTGCCAGCAGTTTCGGGACTAGCGGAGATACGCAGTATTTT. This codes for CASSFGTSGDTQYF.

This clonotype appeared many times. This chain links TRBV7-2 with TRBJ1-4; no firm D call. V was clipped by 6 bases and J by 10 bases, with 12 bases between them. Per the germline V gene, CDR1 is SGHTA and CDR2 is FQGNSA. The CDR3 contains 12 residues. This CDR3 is CASSTPLGKLFF. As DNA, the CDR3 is TGTGCCAGCAGTACTCCCCTCGGAAAACTGTTTTTT.

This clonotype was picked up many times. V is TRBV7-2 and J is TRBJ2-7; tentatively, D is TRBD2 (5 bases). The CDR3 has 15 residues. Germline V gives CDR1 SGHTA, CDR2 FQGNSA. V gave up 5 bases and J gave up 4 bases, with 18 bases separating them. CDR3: CASSLDFTRGYEQYF. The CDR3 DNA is TGTGCCAGCAGCCTCGACTTTACTAGAGGTTACGAGCAGTACTTC.

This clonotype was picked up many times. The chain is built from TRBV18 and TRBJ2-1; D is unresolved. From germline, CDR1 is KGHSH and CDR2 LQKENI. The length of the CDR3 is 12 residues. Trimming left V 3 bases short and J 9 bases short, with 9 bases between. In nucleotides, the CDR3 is TGTGCCAGCTCACCCACTACGGGTGAGCAGTTCTTC. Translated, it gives CASSPTTGEQFF.

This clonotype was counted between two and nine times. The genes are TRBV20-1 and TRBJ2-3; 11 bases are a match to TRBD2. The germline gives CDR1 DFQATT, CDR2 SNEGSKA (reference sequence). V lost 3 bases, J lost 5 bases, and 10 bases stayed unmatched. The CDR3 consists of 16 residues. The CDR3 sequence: CSASDVAGGPEDTQYF. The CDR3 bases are TGCAGTGCTAGCGACGTAGCGGGAGGGCCGGAAGATACGCAGTATTTT.

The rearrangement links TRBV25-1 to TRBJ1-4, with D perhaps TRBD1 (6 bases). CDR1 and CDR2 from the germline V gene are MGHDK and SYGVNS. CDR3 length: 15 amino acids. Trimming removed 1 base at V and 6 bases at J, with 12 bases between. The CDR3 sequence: CASSEFTGRHEKLFF. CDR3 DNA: TGTGCCAGCAGTGAATTTACAGGGAGGCATGAAAAACTGTTTTTT.

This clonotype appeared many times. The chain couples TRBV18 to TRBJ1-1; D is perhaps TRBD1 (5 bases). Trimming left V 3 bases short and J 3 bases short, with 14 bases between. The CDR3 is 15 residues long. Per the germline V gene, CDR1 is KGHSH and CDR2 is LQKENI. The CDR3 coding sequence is TGTGCCAGCTCACCGAGGGACGTGCCGGACACTGAAGCTTTCTTT. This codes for CASSPRDVPDTEAFF.

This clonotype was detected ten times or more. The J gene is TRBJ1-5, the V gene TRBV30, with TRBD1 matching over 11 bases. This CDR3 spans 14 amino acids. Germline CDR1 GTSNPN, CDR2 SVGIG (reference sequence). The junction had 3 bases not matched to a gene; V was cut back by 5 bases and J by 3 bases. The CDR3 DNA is TGTGCCTGGGGACAGGGGGCCAACAATCAGCCCCAGCATTTT. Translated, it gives CAWGQGANNQPQHF.